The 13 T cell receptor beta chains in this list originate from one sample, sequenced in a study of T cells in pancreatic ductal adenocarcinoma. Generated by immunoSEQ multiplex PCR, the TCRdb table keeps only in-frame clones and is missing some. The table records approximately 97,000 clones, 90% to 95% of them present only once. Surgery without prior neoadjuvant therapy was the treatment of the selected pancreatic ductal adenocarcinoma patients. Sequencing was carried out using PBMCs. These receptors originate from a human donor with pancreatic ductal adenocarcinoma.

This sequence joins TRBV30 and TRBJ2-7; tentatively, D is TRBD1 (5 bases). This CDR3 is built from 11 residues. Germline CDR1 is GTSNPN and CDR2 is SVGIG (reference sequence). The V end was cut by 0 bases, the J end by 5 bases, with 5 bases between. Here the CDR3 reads CAWSVGDEQYF. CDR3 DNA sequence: TGTGCCTGGAGTGTAGGGGACGAGCAGTACTTC.

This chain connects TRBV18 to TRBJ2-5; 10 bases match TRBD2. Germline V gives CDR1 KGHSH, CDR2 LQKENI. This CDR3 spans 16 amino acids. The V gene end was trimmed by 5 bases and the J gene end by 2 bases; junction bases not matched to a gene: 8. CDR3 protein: CASSITSGNAQETQYF. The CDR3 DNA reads TGTGCCAGCTCAATTACTAGCGGGAACGCACAAGAGACCCAGTACTTC.

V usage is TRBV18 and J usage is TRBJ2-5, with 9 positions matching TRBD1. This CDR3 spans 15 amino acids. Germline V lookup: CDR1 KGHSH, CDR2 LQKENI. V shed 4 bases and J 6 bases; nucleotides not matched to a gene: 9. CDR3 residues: CASSRWTGDVKTQYF. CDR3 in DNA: TGTGCCAGCTCACGTTGGACAGGGGATGTGAAGACCCAGTACTTC.

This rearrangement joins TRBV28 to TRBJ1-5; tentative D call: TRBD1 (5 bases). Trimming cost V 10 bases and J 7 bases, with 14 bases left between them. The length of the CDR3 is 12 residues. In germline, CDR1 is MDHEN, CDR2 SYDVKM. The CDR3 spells CATTGEIQPQHF. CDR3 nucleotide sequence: TGTGCCACCACGGGGGAGATCCAGCCCCAGCATTTT.

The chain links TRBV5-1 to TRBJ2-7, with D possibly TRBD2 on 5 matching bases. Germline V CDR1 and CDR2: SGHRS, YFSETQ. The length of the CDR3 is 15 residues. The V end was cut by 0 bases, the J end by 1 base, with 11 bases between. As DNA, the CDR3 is TGCGCCAGCAGCTTGGTGGACTTCGGTTCCTACGAGCAGTACTTC. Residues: CASSLVDFGSYEQYF.

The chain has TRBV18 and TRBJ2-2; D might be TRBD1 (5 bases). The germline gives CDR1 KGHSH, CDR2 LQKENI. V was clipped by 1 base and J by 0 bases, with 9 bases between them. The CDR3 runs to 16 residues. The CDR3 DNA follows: TGTGCCAGCTCACCACGGTTAGGGGCGAACACCGGGGAGCTGTTTTTT. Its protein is CASSPRLGANTGELFF. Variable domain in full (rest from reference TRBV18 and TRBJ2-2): NAGVMQNPRHLVRRRGQEARLRCSPMKGHSHVYWYRQLPEEGLKFMVYLQKENIIDESGMPKERFSAEFPKEGPSILRIQQVVRGDSAAYFCASSPRLGANTGELFFGEGSRLTVL.

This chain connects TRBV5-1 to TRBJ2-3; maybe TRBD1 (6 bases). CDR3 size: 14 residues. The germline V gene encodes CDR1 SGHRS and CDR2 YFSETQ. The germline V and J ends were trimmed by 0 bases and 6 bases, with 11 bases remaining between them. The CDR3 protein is CASSLGDTSDTQYF. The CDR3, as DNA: TGCGCCAGCAGCTTGGGGGACACGTCGGATACGCAGTATTTT. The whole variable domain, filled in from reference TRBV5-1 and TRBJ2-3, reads KAGVTQTPRYLIKTRGQQVTLSCSPISGHRSVSWYQQTPGQGLQFLFEYFSETQRNKGNFPGRFSGRQFSNSRSEMNVSTLELGDSALYLCASSLGDTSDTQYFGPGTRLTVL.

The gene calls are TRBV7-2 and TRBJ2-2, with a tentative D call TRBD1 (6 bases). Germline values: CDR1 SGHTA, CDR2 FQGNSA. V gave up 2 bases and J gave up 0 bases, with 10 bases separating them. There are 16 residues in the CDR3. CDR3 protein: CASSLMSGANTGELFF. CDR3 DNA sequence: TGTGCCAGCAGCTTAATGTCAGGGGCGAACACCGGGGAGCTGTTTTTT. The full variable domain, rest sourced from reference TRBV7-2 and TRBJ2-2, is GAGVSQSPSNKVTEKGKDVELRCDPISGHTALYWYRQSLGQGLEFLIYFQGNSAPDKSGLPSDRFSAERTGGSVSTLTIQRTQQEDSAVYLCASSLMSGANTGELFFGEGSRLTVL.

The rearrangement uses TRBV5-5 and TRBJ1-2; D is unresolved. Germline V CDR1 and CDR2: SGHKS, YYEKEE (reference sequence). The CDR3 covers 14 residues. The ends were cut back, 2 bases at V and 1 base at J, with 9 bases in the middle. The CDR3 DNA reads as TGTGCCAGCAGCTTTAGCCGGGGTAACTATGGCTACACCTTC. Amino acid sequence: CASSFSRGNYGYTF.

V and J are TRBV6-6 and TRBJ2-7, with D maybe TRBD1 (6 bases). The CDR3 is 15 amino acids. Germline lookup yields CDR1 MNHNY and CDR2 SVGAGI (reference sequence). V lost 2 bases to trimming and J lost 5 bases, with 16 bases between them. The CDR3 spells CASSYRQAPSHEQYF. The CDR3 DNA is TGTGCCAGCAGTTACCGACAGGCTCCTAGCCACGAGCAGTACTTC.

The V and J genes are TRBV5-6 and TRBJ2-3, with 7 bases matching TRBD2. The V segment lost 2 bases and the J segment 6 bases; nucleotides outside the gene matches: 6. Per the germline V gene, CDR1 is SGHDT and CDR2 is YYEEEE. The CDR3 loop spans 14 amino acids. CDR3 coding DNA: TGTGCCAGCAGCTTTATGGGAGGGAGTGATACGCAGTATTTT. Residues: CASSFMGGSDTQYF.

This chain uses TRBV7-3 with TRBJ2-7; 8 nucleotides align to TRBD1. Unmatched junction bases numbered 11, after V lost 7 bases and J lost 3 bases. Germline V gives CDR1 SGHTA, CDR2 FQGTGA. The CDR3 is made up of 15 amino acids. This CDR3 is CASTSVGQGSYEQYF. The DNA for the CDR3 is TGTGCCAGCACCTCTGTAGGACAGGGAAGCTACGAGCAGTACTTC.

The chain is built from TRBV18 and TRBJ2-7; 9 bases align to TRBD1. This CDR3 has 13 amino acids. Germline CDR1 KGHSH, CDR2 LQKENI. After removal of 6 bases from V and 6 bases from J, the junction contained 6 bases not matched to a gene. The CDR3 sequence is CASSKLDRGEQYF. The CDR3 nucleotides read TGTGCCAGCTCTAAGTTGGACAGGGGCGAGCAGTACTTC.